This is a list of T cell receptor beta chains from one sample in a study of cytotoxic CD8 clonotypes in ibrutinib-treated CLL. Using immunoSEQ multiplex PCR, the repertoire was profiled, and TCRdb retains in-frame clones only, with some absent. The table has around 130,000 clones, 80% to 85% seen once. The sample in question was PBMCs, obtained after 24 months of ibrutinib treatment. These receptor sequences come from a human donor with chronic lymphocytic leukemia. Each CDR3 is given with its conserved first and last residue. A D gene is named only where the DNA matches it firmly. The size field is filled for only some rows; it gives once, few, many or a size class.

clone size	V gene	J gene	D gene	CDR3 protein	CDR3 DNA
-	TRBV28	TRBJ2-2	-	CASSLVGSGDTGELFF	TGTGCCAGCAGTTTAGTCGGTTCAGGGGACACCGGGGAGCTGTTTTTT
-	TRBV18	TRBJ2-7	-	CASSPRLLRGGEQYF	TGTGCCAGCTCACCCCGCCTGTTGCGGGGTGGGGAGCAGTACTTC
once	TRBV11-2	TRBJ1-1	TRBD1	CASSPTRQGNTEAFF	TGTGCCAGCAGCCCCACGAGACAGGGTAACACTGAAGCTTTCTTT
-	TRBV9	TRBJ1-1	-	CASSVDERMNTEAFF	TGTGCCAGCAGCGTAGACGAGAGAATGAACACTGAAGCTTTCTTT
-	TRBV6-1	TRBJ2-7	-	CASSYTAAYEQYF	TGTGCCAGCAGTTATACCGCAGCCTACGAGCAGTACTTC
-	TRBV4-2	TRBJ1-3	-	CASSLNSGNTIYF	TGTGCCAGCAGCTTGAACTCTGGAAACACCATATATTTT
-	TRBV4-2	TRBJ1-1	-	CASSQALPKGGDTEAFF	TGTGCCAGCAGCCAAGCTCTACCCAAGGGAGGGGACACTGAAGCTTTCTTT
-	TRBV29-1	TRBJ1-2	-	CSGIFPGRGSYGYTF	TGCAGCGGAATCTTTCCCGGAAGGGGGTCCTATGGCTACACCTTC
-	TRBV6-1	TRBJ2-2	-	CASIYDHSNTGELFF	TGTGCCAGCATATACGATCACTCGAACACCGGGGAGCTGTTTTTT
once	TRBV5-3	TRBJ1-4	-	CARSRGETSTNEKLFF	TGTGCCAGAAGCCGTGGGGAGACCTCAACTAATGAAAAACTGTTTTTT
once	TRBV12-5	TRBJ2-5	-	CASGTTRGAQETQYF	TGTGCTAGTGGTACCACCCGGGGGGCCCAAGAGACCCAGTACTTC
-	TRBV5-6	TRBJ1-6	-	CASSLARSSYNSPLHF	TGTGCCAGCAGCTTGGCCAGGAGCTCCTATAATTCACCCCTCCACTTT
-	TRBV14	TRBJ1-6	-	CASSQDIWPMDSPLHF	TGTGCCAGCAGCCAAGATATATGGCCAATGGATTCACCCCTCCACTTT
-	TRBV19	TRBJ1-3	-	CASLPGDNSGNTIYF	TGTGCCAGTTTACCGGGGGACAACTCTGGAAACACCATATATTTT
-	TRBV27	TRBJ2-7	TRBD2	CASSATGLASYEQYF	TGTGCCAGCAGTGCCACGGGACTAGCTAGCTACGAGCAGTACTTC
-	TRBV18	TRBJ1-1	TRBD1	CASGGQMNTEAFF	TGTGCCAGCGGGGGACAGATGAACACTGAAGCTTTCTTT
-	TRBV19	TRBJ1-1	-	CASRPGPGTEAFF	TGTGCCAGTAGACCGGGACCGGGGACTGAAGCTTTCTTT
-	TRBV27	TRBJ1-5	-	CASSLGRHQPQHF	TGTGCCAGCAGTTTAGGCCGTCATCAGCCCCAGCATTTT
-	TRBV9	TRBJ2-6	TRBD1	CASSARQGAGANVLTF	TGTGCCAGCAGCGCCAGACAGGGGGCTGGGGCCAACGTCCTGACTTTC
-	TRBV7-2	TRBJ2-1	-	CASSIDYSNEQFF	TGTGCCAGCAGCATAGACTACTCCAATGAGCAGTTCTTC
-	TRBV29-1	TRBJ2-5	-	CSVRGEETQYF	TGCAGCGTGAGGGGAGAAGAGACCCAGTACTTC
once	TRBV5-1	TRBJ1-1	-	CASSLLGSHTEAFF	TGCGCCAGCAGCTTGTTGGGCAGTCACACTGAAGCTTTCTTT
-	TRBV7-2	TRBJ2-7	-	CASSFGVTESYEQYF	TGTGCCAGCAGCTTTGGGGTGACAGAATCTTACGAGCAGTACTTC
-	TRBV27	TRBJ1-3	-	CASSLSMADSGNTIYF	TGTGCCAGCAGTTTATCGATGGCGGATTCTGGAAACACCATATATTTT
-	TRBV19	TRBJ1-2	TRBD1	CASSTGGYGYTF	TGTGCCAGTAGTACAGGGGGCTATGGCTACACCTTC
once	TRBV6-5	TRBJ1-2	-	CASSQAGVAGYTF	TGTGCCAGCAGTCAGGCAGGGGTAGCTGGCTACACCTTC
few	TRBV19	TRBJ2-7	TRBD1	CASSIGTVSYEQYF	TGTGCCAGTAGTATCGGGACAGTCTCCTACGAGCAGTACTTC
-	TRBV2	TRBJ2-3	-	CARARPPTSTDTQYF	TGTGCCAGGGCGCGGCCGCCCACCAGCACAGATACGCAGTATTTT
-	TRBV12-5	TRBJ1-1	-	CASGSEGSEAFF	TGTGCTAGTGGTTCCGAGGGGTCTGAAGCTTTCTTT
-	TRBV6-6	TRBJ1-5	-	CASSPGTNQPQHF	TGTGCCAGCAGCCCGGGCACAAATCAGCCCCAGCATTTT
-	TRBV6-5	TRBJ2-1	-	CASSPMQINEQFF	TGTGCCAGCAGTCCGATGCAGATCAATGAGCAGTTCTTC
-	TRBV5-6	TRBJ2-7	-	CASVRWGHEQYF	TGTGCCAGCGTCCGATGGGGCCACGAGCAGTACTTC
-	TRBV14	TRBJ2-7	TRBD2	CASGLVGAPYEQYF	TGTGCCAGCGGACTAGTCGGGGCCCCATACGAGCAGTACTTC
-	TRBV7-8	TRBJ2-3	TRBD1	CASSSLRGYTQYF	TGTGCCAGCAGCTCCCTCAGGGGGTATACGCAGTATTTT
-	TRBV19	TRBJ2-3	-	CASTSQWAGTDTQYF	TGTGCCAGTACCTCTCAATGGGCCGGCACAGATACGCAGTATTTT
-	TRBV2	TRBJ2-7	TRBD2	CASRSRTSGGASYEQYF	TGTGCCAGCAGATCTAGGACTAGCGGGGGGGCTTCCTACGAGCAGTACTTC
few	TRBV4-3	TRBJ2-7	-	CASSQLAGEEEQYF	TGCGCCAGCAGCCAATTAGCAGGCGAAGAAGAGCAGTACTTC